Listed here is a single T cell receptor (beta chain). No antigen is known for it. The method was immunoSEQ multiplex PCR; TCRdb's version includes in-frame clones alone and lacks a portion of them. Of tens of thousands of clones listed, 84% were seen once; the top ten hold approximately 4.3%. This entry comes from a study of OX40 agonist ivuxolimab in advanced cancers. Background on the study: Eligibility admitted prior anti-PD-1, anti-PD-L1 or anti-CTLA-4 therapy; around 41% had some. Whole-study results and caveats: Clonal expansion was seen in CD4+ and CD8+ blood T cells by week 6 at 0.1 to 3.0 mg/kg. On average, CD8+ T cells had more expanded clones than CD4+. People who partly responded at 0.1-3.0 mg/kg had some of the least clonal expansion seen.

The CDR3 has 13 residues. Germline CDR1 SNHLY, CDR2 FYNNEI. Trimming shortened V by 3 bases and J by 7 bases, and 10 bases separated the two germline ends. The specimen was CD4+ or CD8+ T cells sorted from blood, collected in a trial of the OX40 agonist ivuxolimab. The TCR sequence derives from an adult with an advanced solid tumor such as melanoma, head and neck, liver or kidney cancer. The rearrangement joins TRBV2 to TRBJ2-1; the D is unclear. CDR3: CASSEYPLNEQFF. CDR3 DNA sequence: TGTGCCAGCAGTGAGTACCCCTTAAATGAGCAGTTCTTC.